The 8 T cell receptor beta chains below all came from one sample that was sequenced in a study of monozygotic twins with cystic fibrosis. Assay used: immunoSEQ multiplex PCR; TCRdb lists only in-frame clones, some missing. The sample yields around 30,000 clones, about 85% seen once. Specimen: blood. The receptors stem from a girl aged 2 to 10 with cystic fibrosis.

V and J are TRBV6-6 and TRBJ1-4; 8 bases are a match to TRBD1. The CDR3 sequence is 15 residues long. CDR1 is MNHNY, CDR2 SVGAGI, per germline (reference sequence). Trimming at V came to 2 bases and at J to 8 bases, leaving 7 bases not matched to a gene. The DNA of the CDR3 is TGTGCCAGCAGTTACACCCGGGGGACAGGAGAAAAACTGTTTTTT. Protein product: CASSYTRGTGEKLFF.

In this sample, this clone turned up once. The chain carries TRBV6-1 and TRBJ1-5; no clear D gene. The CDR3 has 13 amino acids. Trimming pared 3 bases from V and 2 bases from J, leaving 5 bases between. Germline loops: CDR1 MNHNS, CDR2 SASEGT. The CDR3 sequence is CASSESRNQPQHF. The CDR3 DNA is TGTGCCAGCAGTGAGAGCCGCAATCAGCCCCAGCATTTT.

The chain is built from TRBV29-1 and TRBJ2-5, with D unclear. Germline V gives CDR1 SQVTM, CDR2 ANQGSEA. This CDR3 spans 12 amino acids. V lost 3 bases to trimming and J lost 1 base, with 6 bases between them. The CDR3 nucleotides read TGCAGCGTTGAGACACCCCAAGAGACCCAGTACTTC. Encoded protein: CSVETPQETQYF.

This sequence joins TRBV5-6 and TRBJ2-1; 11 bases are shared with TRBD2. CDR3 length: 16 amino acids. In germline, CDR1 is SGHDT, CDR2 YYEEEE. J lost 7 bases, V lost 2 bases, and 8 bases had no gene match. CDR3 sequence (DNA): TGTGCCAGCAGCTTCCTTAGCGGGAGGGCACGGAATGAGCAGTTCTTC. Protein: CASSFLSGRARNEQFF.

The genes are TRBV2 and TRBJ2-1, with TRBD2 identical over 9 bases. The germline V gene encodes CDR1 SNHLY and CDR2 FYNNEI. J was trimmed by 6 bases and V by 6 bases; bases with no gene match: 15. The CDR3 is made up of 17 amino acids. CDR3 DNA: TGTGCCAGCAGCCCTCTATTAGGGACTAGCAACGGCAATGAGCAGTTCTTC. Translated: CASSPLLGTSNGNEQFF.

The chain combines TRBV6-5 with TRBJ1-6; 7 bases map to TRBD1. Per the germline V gene, CDR1 is MNHEY and CDR2 is SVGAGI. The CDR3 totals 16 residues. J lost 7 bases, V lost 4 bases, and 10 bases had no gene match. The CDR3 sequence: CASSSEGGFSNSPLHF. The DNA of the CDR3 is TGTGCCAGCAGTTCTGAAGGGGGCTTTTCCAATTCACCCCTCCACTTT.

This sequence joins TRBV25-1 and TRBJ2-5; 8 bases agree with TRBD1. Germline V CDR1 and CDR2: MGHDK, SYGVNS. The CDR3 has 15 amino acids. V lost 5 bases, J lost 4 bases, and 9 bases stayed unmatched. CDR3 nucleotides: TGTGCCAGCAGTCAAGGACAGGGTTTCGGAGAGACCCAGTACTTC. Translation gives CASSQGQGFGETQYF.

The genes are TRBV19 and TRBJ1-1; weak D call: TRBD1 (5 bases). CDR3 size: 14 residues. CDR1 and CDR2 from the germline V gene are LNHDA and SQIVND (reference sequence). V gave up 5 bases and J gave up 5 bases, with 15 bases separating them. CDR3 protein: CASSYPSGRTEAFF. CDR3 in DNA: TGTGCCAGTAGTTACCCCTCAGGGAGAACTGAAGCTTTCTTT.